This T cell receptor (beta chain) was sequenced in a study of Tregs in tolerant kidney transplant recipients. Study-level results: Biological reproducibility was not directly addressed, but technical replication error appeared minimal. Tregs expanded with activated donor B cells seemed most donor-specific. In tolerant patients, donor-specific Tregs outgrew total Tregs, suggesting antigen-driven expansion.

Recipients received nonmyeloablative bone marrow transplants from related graft donors, with transient mixed chimerism. Unstimulated Tregs (CD4+CD25+CD127-) and CD4+CD25- non-Tregs were sorted from PBMCs. With regard to this clone: What it binds is unknown.

CDR3 length: 13 amino acids. Trimming took off 4 bases at V and 6 bases at J, with 12 bases between the two ends. In germline, CDR1 is MNHEY, CDR2 SMNVEV (reference sequence). Assay: immunoSEQ multiplex PCR; the TCRdb copy retains only in-frame clones and omits some. The data hold tens of thousands of clones, with roughly 93% observed a single time. The specimen comprised CD4+ T cells from blood (PBMCs), sampled 12 months after the transplant. This TCR derives from a human patient who received a combined kidney and bone marrow transplant. The graft donor may be the source of some T cells. V is TRBV27 and J is TRBJ1-2; D remains unclear. The CDR3 protein is CASSSAYRDGYTF. The CDR3 bases are TGTGCCAGCAGTTCGGCCTACAGAGATGGCTACACCTTC.